These T cell receptor beta chains were read from a single sample in a study of blood T cells in healthy people across ages. MiXCR was run by TCRdb on the 5' RACE reads, yielding one entry per CDR3 protein. The data hold about 630,000 distinct CDR3 sequences, with under 25% observed a single time. Sequencing was performed on blood. These receptors originate from a man in his 70s in good health. The CDR3 runs from the conserved cysteine through the conserved F or W. The D gene is left open where the match is weak. Expanded clones get a size class; other rows say once, few or many, or leave the size out.

abundance	j_gene	d_gene	v_gene	CDR3aa	CDR3nt
few	TRBJ1-5	TRBD1	TRBV28	CASSRTGAVQPQHF	TGTGCCAGCAGTAGGACAGGGGCAGTTCAGCCCCAGCATTTT
NA	TRBJ1-1	NA	TRBV7-6	CASSLTLQNTEAFF	TGTGCCAGCAGCTTAACTCTACAGAACACTGAAGCTTTCTTT
many	TRBJ2-5	TRBD1	TRBV20-1	CSGTGLQETQYF	TGCAGCGGGACAGGGTTACAAGAGACCCAGTACTTC
NA	TRBJ2-1	TRBD2	TRBV4-1	CASSQDGDSGVRNEQFF	TGCGCCAGCAGCCAAGATGGGGATAGCGGGGTAAGGAATGAGCAGTTCTTC
NA	TRBJ1-2	NA	TRBV14	CASSQGQLYGYTF	TGTGCCAGCAGCCAAGGCCAACTCTATGGCTACACCTTC
few	TRBJ2-6	NA	TRBV2	CASGSTAGANVLTF	TGTGCCAGCGGGTCAACGGCTGGGGCCAACGTCCTGACTTTC
few	TRBJ2-7	NA	TRBV7-2	CASSLAGSYVEQYF	TGTGCCAGCAGCTTAGCGGGGTCGTATGTCGAGCAGTACTTC
few	TRBJ2-1	NA	TRBV4-1	CASSQGHTLYNEQFF	TGCGCCAGCAGCCAAGGACACACGTTATACAATGAGCAGTTCTTC
few	TRBJ2-6	TRBD1	TRBV7-9	CASSREGDSSGANVLTF	TGCGCCAGCAGCCGCGAGGGGGACAGTTCTGGGGCCAACGTCCTGACTTTC
few	TRBJ2-7	NA	TRBV11-2	CASSLGGLGEYF	TGTGCCAGCAGCTTAGGGGGTCTAGGAGAGTACTTC
few	TRBJ1-4	NA	TRBV20-1	CSAVDGEKLFF	TGCAGTGCTGTAGACGGGGAAAAACTGTTTTTT
NA	TRBJ2-1	TRBD2	TRBV9	CASSFRLAGSDNEQFF	TGTGCCAGCAGTTTCCGACTAGCGGGCAGTGACAATGAGCAGTTCTTC
many	TRBJ2-5	TRBD1	TRBV3-1	CASSQFLSGQGETQYF	TGTGCCAGCAGCCAATTTCTCTCCGGACAGGGTGAGACCCAGTACTTC
NA	TRBJ2-1	NA	TRBV3-1	CAGSQEGWDEQFF	TGTGCCGGCAGCCAAGAGGGTTGGGATGAGCAGTTCTTC
few	TRBJ2-2	NA	TRBV24-1	CATSATNTGELFF	TGTGCCACCAGTGCCACGAACACCGGGGAGCTGTTTTTT
few	TRBJ2-1	NA	TRBV12-3/TRBV12-4	CASSFPSPNEQFF	TGTGCCAGCAGTTTCCCTAGCCCGAATGAGCAGTTCTTC
few	TRBJ2-3	NA	TRBV20-1	CSARRRGYTDTQYF	TGCAGTGCTAGGCGGCGGGGCTACACAGATACGCAGTATTTT
few	TRBJ2-5	TRBD1	TRBV24-1	CATSEGQRGTQYF	TGTGCCACCAGTGAGGGACAGAGAGGGACCCAGTACTTC
NA	TRBJ1-5	NA	TRBV19	CASSVKGLGNNQPQHF	TGTGCCAGTAGTGTCAAAGGGCTTGGTAACAATCAGCCCCAGCATTTT
once	TRBJ2-1	NA	TRBV20-1	CSASRLLGQKEQFF	TGCAGTGCTAGCAGATTGTTGGGGCAGAAAGAGCAGTTCTTC
few	TRBJ2-7	TRBD2	TRBV14	CASSHSPGGLYEQYF	TGTGCCAGCAGCCACAGCCCGGGGGGTCTCTACGAGCAGTACTTC
NA	TRBJ2-5	NA	TRBV6-5	CASSTGTRRETQYF	TGTGCCAGCAGTACTGGGACCCGGCGTGAGACCCAGTACTTC
many	TRBJ2-5	NA	TRBV6-6	CASSSAEVGETQYF	TGTGCCAGCAGTTCCGCTGAAGTAGGAGAGACCCAGTACTTC
NA	TRBJ2-1	TRBD1	TRBV11-2	CASSFNRGYYNEQFF	TGTGCCAGCAGCTTCAACAGGGGGTACTACAATGAGCAGTTCTTC
few	TRBJ2-1	TRBD2	TRBV6-5	CASKGSGIVEQFF	TGTGCCAGCAAGGGTAGCGGGATCGTTGAGCAGTTCTTC
many	TRBJ2-5	TRBD1	TRBV5-1	CASSNGQAQETQYF	TGCGCCAGCAGCAATGGACAGGCCCAAGAGACCCAGTACTTC
few	TRBJ2-7	TRBD1	TRBV20-1	CSARLGQGAHEQYF	TGCAGTGCTAGACTCGGACAGGGGGCCCACGAGCAGTACTTC
few	TRBJ1-2	TRBD1	TRBV29-1	CSVQGQDVHGYTF	TGCAGCGTTCAAGGACAGGATGTACATGGCTACACCTTC